This TCR beta chain was captured by sequencing in a study of cytomegalovirus exposure and HLA in healthy donors. V was pared by 0 bases and J by 5 bases, with 13 bases of the junction left unmatched. The CDR3 is 17 residues long. The germline CDR1 and CDR2 sequences are SQVTM and ANQGSEA. PCR primers comprised 60 Vbeta and 13 Jbeta primers. Using immunoSEQ multiplex PCR, the repertoire was profiled, and TCRdb retains in-frame clones only, with some absent. The sample consists of 200,000 or so clones, 70% to 90% of them appearing once. This clone was detected only a few times. Its antigen is not known. Study observations and caveats: It was assumed in the presence/absence analyses that sequencing depth was roughly uniform across donors.

This TCR derives from a woman aged 18-30 years in good health and CMV-seropositive. The specimen sequenced was PBMCs. The rearrangement uses TRBV29-1 and TRBJ2-3; 8 bases are a match to TRBD2. The CDR3, as DNA: TGCAGCGTTGAAGAGATGAGCGCGTCGGGGGGGGTAGATACGCAGTATTTT. Protein: CSVEEMSASGGVDTQYF.